A single sample gave rise to the 19 T cell receptor beta chains below, sequenced in a study of cytomegalovirus exposure and HLA in healthy donors. In the PCR, 60 Vbeta and 13 Jbeta primers were used. Data came from immunoSEQ multiplex PCR; TCRdb stores just in-frame clones and leaves some out. The sample records 120,000 to 150,000 clones, just under 85% being singletons. Material for sequencing was PBMCs. The receptors originated from a woman in her thirties or forties in good health and CMV-seronegative.

Concerning this clone itself: Other DNA variants within this sample encode the same CDR3. The chain is built from TRBV27 and TRBJ1-1, with TRBD1 matching over 7 bases. J lost 6 bases, V lost 5 bases, and 12 bases had no gene match. CDR3 length equals 15 residues. The germline gives CDR1 MNHEY, CDR2 SMNVEV (reference sequence). CDR3 DNA sequence: TGTGCCAGCAGTCGTGAAGGGGGCCGGTCACCTGAAGCTTTCTTT. This translates into CASSREGGRSPEAFF.

This chain connects TRBV28 to TRBJ2-5; D perhaps matches TRBD1 (7 bases). CDR1 MDHEN and CDR2 SYDVKM come from the germline V gene. The length of the CDR3 is 20 residues. V was shortened by 6 bases and J by 2 bases, with 31 bases between the two germline ends. This chain's CDR3 is CASSPRDRVAVGVGQETQYF. CDR3 DNA sequence: TGTGCCAGCAGCCCCCGGGACAGAGTAGCGGTTGGAGTTGGGCAAGAGACCCAGTACTTC.

The gene calls are TRBV7-9 and TRBJ1-1; TRBD1 agrees at 10 bases. Trimming took 8 bases from V and 5 from J; bases not matched to a gene: 11. This CDR3 region has 15 residues. Germline loops: CDR1 SEHNR, CDR2 FQNEAQ (reference sequence). CDR3 amino acids: CASQGFRTGGTEAFF. The CDR3 region has the DNA TGTGCCAGCCAGGGGTTTCGGACAGGGGGAACTGAAGCTTTCTTT.

This clone was found once. The rearrangement uses TRBV5-1 and TRBJ2-5; 9 bases match TRBD1. Germline V gene lookup returns CDR1 SGHRS and CDR2 YFSETQ. The ends lost 2 bases at V and 4 bases at J; junction bases unmatched: 3. The CDR3 consists of 14 residues. The CDR3 protein is CASSFGTGSETQYF. The CDR3 nucleotides are TGCGCCAGCAGCTTCGGGACAGGGTCAGAGACCCAGTACTTC.

DNA of the CDR3: TGTGCCAGCAGCTTAATAGGGGCCAGGCCCGCAGATACGCAGTATTTT. Its translation: CASSLIGARPADTQYF. The V and J genes are TRBV7-2 and TRBJ2-3; perhaps TRBD1 as D (5 bases). The CDR3 length is 16 residues. Deletions cut 2 bases from V and 4 bases from J, with 16 bases between. Germline V lookup: CDR1 SGHTA, CDR2 FQGNSA.

The chain has TRBV28 and TRBJ1-4; the D gene is possibly TRBD1 (5 bases). V lost 4 bases and J lost 1, with 13 bases in between. The CDR3 spans 16 residues. Germline CDR1 and CDR2: MDHEN and SYDVKM. CDR3 sequence (DNA): TGTGCCAGCAGTTATCCCGGGGGGGTAACTAATGAAAAACTGTTTTTT. It specifies CASSYPGGVTNEKLFF. The whole variable domain, filled in from reference TRBV28 and TRBJ1-4, reads DVKVTQSSRYLVKRTGEKVFLECVQDMDHENMFWYRQDPGLGLRLIYFSYDVKMKEKGDIPEGYSVSREKKERFSLILESASTNQTSMYLCASSYPGGVTNEKLFFGSGTQLSVL.

The rearrangement joins TRBV6-4 to TRBJ1-2, with unresolved D. With 6 bases removed from V and 7 bases from J, the gap between germline ends came to 18 bases. Germline CDR1 MRHNA, CDR2 SNTAGT. The CDR3 spans 14 residues. The CDR3 protein is CASSITPGVVGYTF. CDR3 bases: TGTGCCAGCAGCATCACTCCCGGGGTGGTTGGCTACACCTTC.

Only one count was recorded for this clone. The V gene is TRBV10-1, the J gene TRBJ2-4, with 7 bases matching TRBD1. This CDR3 region has 14 residues. Trimming removed 6 bases from V and 7 bases from J; junction bases left unmatched: 9. Per germline, CDR1 WNHNN and CDR2 SYGVQD (reference sequence). This chain's CDR3 is CASSADRVVNIQYF. Written as DNA, the CDR3 is TGCGCCAGCAGCGCAGACAGGGTGGTCAACATTCAGTACTTC.

This chain links TRBV6-4 with TRBJ1-6; 8 bases agree with TRBD1. Germline V gene sequence: CDR1 MRHNA, CDR2 SNTAGT. Trimming at V came to 6 bases and at J to 5 bases, leaving 3 bases not matched to a gene. The CDR3 contains 14 residues. CDR3: CASSPTGDNSPLHF. As DNA, the CDR3 is TGTGCCAGCAGCCCGACAGGGGATAATTCACCCCTCCACTTT.

This clone has a count of ten or more. The rearrangement uses TRBV25-1 and TRBJ1-4, with D possibly matching TRBD1 (6 bases). The CDR3 is 14 amino acids. V lost 1 base and J 8 bases, leaving 11 bases between the germline ends. Germline lookup yields CDR1 MGHDK and CDR2 SYGVNS. This CDR3 reads CASSESRGIEKLFF. The DNA for the CDR3 is TGTGCCAGCAGTGAATCTAGGGGGATCGAAAAACTGTTTTTT.

The V call is TRBV28, the J call TRBJ1-4; D is possibly TRBD1 (5 bases). With 1 base removed from V and 7 bases from J, the gap between germline ends came to 10 bases. The germline gives CDR1 MDHEN, CDR2 SYDVKM. The CDR3 sequence is 14 residues long. DNA of the CDR3: TGTGCCAGCAGTTTATCAGGGTCTGGTGAAAAACTGTTTTTT. The encoded protein is CASSLSGSGEKLFF.

The V and J genes are TRBV7-2 and TRBJ2-3; 9 bases fit TRBD2. The J segment lost 2 bases and the V segment lost 5 bases, leaving 8 bases of the junction unmatched. CDR1 SGHTA and CDR2 FQGNSA come from the germline V gene. The CDR3 spans 16 residues. CDR3 region: CASSTRLAALTDTQYF. CDR3 in DNA: TGTGCCAGCAGCACAAGACTAGCGGCCCTCACAGATACGCAGTATTTT.

The V call is TRBV30, the J call TRBJ1-5; 8 nucleotides line up with TRBD1. The CDR3 has 13 amino acids. Germline CDR1 reads GTSNPN; CDR2 reads SVGIG (reference sequence). The J segment lost 11 bases and the V segment lost 0 bases, leaving 6 bases of the junction unmatched. The CDR3 DNA is TGTGCCTGGAGTGTATCCGCAGGGGGCTCCCAGCATTTT. Translation: CAWSVSAGGSQHF.

This clone was found once. The V call is TRBV28, the J call TRBJ1-3; D might be TRBD1 (5 bases). Per the germline V gene, CDR1 is MDHEN and CDR2 is SYDVKM. The CDR3 loop spans 16 amino acids. V dropped 4 bases and J dropped 9 bases, with 22 bases sitting between them. Written as DNA, the CDR3 is TGTGCCAGCAGTTCCCCTCGATTGCAGGGCCCTTTCACCATATATTTT. Amino acids: CASSSPRLQGPFTIYF.

This clone was observed a single time. V is TRBV4-3 and J is TRBJ2-5; the match to TRBD2 covers 15 bases. V lost 0 bases and J lost 5; bases outside the gene matches: 4. This CDR3 contains 17 residues. The germline V gene has CDR1 LGHNA and CDR2 YSLEER. In DNA, the CDR3 is TGCGCCAGCAGCCAAGATTGGACTAGCGGGGGGGCGGAGACCCAGTACTTC. Residues: CASSQDWTSGGAETQYF.

The chain couples TRBV18 to TRBJ2-6; 7 nucleotides agree with TRBD1. From germline, CDR1 is KGHSH and CDR2 LQKENI. This CDR3 has 17 amino acids. V lost 4 bases and J lost 0; bases outside the gene matches: 6. The CDR3 region has the DNA TGTGCCAGCTCACTCGGACAGGTTGGCTCTGGGGCCAACGTCCTGACTTTC. Translated: CASSLGQVGSGANVLTF. The full variable domain, rest sourced from reference TRBV18 and TRBJ2-6, is NAGVMQNPRHLVRRRGQEARLRCSPMKGHSHVYWYRQLPEEGLKFMVYLQKENIIDESGMPKERFSAEFPKEGPSILRIQQVVRGDSAAYFCASSLGQVGSGANVLTFGAGSRLTVL.

The genes are TRBV4-1 and TRBJ2-2; 14 bases fit TRBD2. The CDR3 loop spans 21 amino acids. Germline loops: CDR1 MGHRA, CDR2 YSYEKL. V trimming: 1 base; J trimming: 7 bases; junction bases outside the gene matches: 17. Here the CDR3 reads CASSQGRPGQGLAGAIGELFF. The CDR3 bases are TGCGCCAGCAGCCAAGGGAGGCCGGGACAGGGACTAGCGGGAGCGATCGGGGAGCTGTTTTTT.

The V and J genes are TRBV5-1 and TRBJ1-5; the D is unclear. Germline values: CDR1 SGHRS, CDR2 YFSETQ. CDR3 length equals 14 residues. Between the trimmed V and J ends, which lost 1 base and 6 bases, there was a span of 11 bases. CDR3: CASSLLPGPQPQHF. CDR3 DNA: TGCGCCAGCAGCTTGTTACCGGGTCCTCAGCCCCAGCATTTT.

CDR3 DNA: TGTGCCAGCAGCTACCAGCGGGATTACGAGCAGTACTTC. This gives the protein CASSYQRDYEQYF. The genes are TRBV11-2 and TRBJ2-7; 7 bases line up with TRBD2. The trim removed 4 bases at V and 4 bases at J, leaving 4 bases unmatched. The CDR3 is 13 residues long. Germline CDR1 and CDR2: SGHAT and FQNNGV.